This T cell receptor beta chain emerged from a study of cytomegalovirus exposure and HLA in healthy donors. Study results and limitations: Altogether, some 170 TCR beta chains were recorded as cytomegalovirus-associated.

Details on this clone: Its antigen is unknown.

This CDR3 is built from 15 residues. Germline V gene data show CDR1 as MNHNY and CDR2 as SVGAGI (reference sequence). After removal of 4 bases from V and 6 bases from J, the junction contained 4 bases not matched to a gene. PCR involved 60 Vbeta and 13 Jbeta primers. Per the study methods: A later analysis tallied tens of millions of unique TCR beta chains, about 9.9 million of them shared. Sequencing used immunoSEQ multiplex PCR; TCRdb keeps in-frame clones, though not all of them. The V and J calls and the clone size are those of that table, but D and trimming were determined from the DNA. The data hold roughly 99,000 clones, with about 79% observed a single time.

The chain uses TRBV6-6 and TRBJ1-6; TRBD1 agrees at 9 bases. This clonotype was sampled from a male donor in good health and CMV-seropositive. The specimen sequenced was PBMCs. CDR3 sequence reads: CASSWGTGPNSPLHF. CDR3 DNA: TGTGCCAGCAGTTGGGGGACAGGGCCTAATTCACCCCTCCACTTT.